Listed here is a single T cell receptor beta chain. The antigen this receptor binds is unknown. One base away there is no much larger clone; base qualities are not given. This sample's time point label indicates: baseline before first vaccination. Samples from vaccinated people were obtained from the UK trials COV001 and COV002, which included a single-blind randomized controlled phase 2/3 trial of AZD1222 (ChAdOx1 nCoV-19) in healthy adults. For TCRbeta chain sequencing, PBMC samples were collected from trial participants at day 0 and at day 28 after the second dose. The sample comes from a study of T cell responses to AZD1222 COVID-19 vaccine (dated by TCRdb to about 2021). Regarding the research as a whole: AZD1222 recipients with second doses at about 4 weeks or about 12 weeks were pooled, because spike-specific TCR depth and breadth did not differ between schedules. A total of 240 or so trial participants underwent TCR sequencing, of whom 207 had received two doses of AZD1222 and around 25 had received two doses of the MenACWY control vaccine. Trial participants were enrolled by age into subgroups of 18-55, 56-69 and 70-plus years, and around 150, 28 and 57 TCR-sequenced participants, respectively, were included in these subgroups. General study outcomes and caveats: The vaccine-associated CD4 TCRs covered the entire spike protein, and the dominant responses fell in regions 160-218 and 743-854. In the small 56-69-year group, the increase in depth fell short of significance, most likely because of low power. A significant rise in spike-specific TCR breadth and depth was observed after two AZD1222 doses relative to day 0 and relative to MenACWY recipients. Participants were mostly white British, with more females than males. The authors suggested clonal diversity may have been underestimated. Because no samples from the day 14 peak response were available, repertoires could be characterized only after the peak T cell response. Nearly half of unique spike-specific TCRs reportedly recognized epitopes outside regions mutated in the B.1.351 and B.1.1.7 variants. Conclusions about previously exposed vaccinees are limited because only a handful of AZD1222 recipients were SARS-CoV-2 seropositive at baseline.

According to the germline V gene (reference sequence), CDR1 reads LGHDT and CDR2 reads YNNKEL. The CDR3, cysteine through phenylalanine, is 15 amino acids long. Left in the record is the CDR3 DNA by itself, 45 bases read in frame from the first base. Between the V and J ends, shortened by 1 base and 6 bases respectively, the junction contains 13 bases. The CDR3 regions of human TCRbeta chains were analyzed by immunosequencing. Under the source paper's analysis protocol: TCRs in the repertoires were compared against a reference library of SARS-CoV-2-specific TCRs that had been generated with the MIRA antigen-specificity platform. Breadth was defined as the fraction of unique TCRs that were SARS-CoV-2-associated, and depth was defined as the fraction of total T cells that were SARS-CoV-2-associated. Using the MIRA data, each spike-specific TCR was mapped to the spike region that the TCR reacts to and placed in a CD4 or CD8 class. Log10-transformed breadth and depth values were compared by one-way ANOVA with Sidak's multiple comparisons tests. In its TCRdb copy, this immuneACCESS table keeps in-frame sequences only and misses some clones. Where compared with another copy, unresolved V genes explain less than half of these, and the others have no known cause. V, J and clone size reflect that table, while D and trimming were determined from the DNA. This sample has 110,000 or so clones in its table, and roughly 92% of those were observed once. Of the sample, approximately 4.8% falls within the top ten clones.

The sequence derives from an adult in good health. In this chain, TRBV3-1 (or the pseudogene TRBV3-2) is recombined with TRBJ2-1, with TRBD2 tentatively as D gene (5 bases match). The sequenced sample was peripheral blood, obtained on day 0 of AZD1222 vaccination. The DNA sequence is as follows: TGTGCCAGCAGCCAAGGGACGGGGAATGGCAATGAGCAGTTCTTC. It specifies CASSQGTGNGNEQFF.